These T cell receptor beta chains were read from a single sample in a study of shared clonotypes between healthy human individuals. Sequenced by immunoSEQ multiplex PCR; TCRdb stores in-frame clones only, minus some. The repertoire holds around 2,000,000 clones, with about 95% as singletons. Sequencing was performed on naive CD8+ T cells sorted from blood. Every receptor here comes from a man younger than 30 in good health. CDR3s include the opening cysteine and the closing phenylalanine or tryptophan. The D gene is left open where the match is weak. Rows may omit the clone size; those that give it use once, few, many or a size class.

>TRBD1|.|TRBV9|TRBJ2-7
TGTGCCAGCAGCGTAGAGGGGGCGCCCCGCTACGAGCAGTACTTC
CASSVEGAPRYEQYF
>.|.|TRBV4-1|TRBJ1-2
TGCGCCAGCAGCCCGGGACCATTGCTCTGGGGCTACACCTTC
CASSPGPLLWGYTF
>TRBD1|.|TRBV28|TRBJ1-5
TGTGCCAGCAGCCTTACTGACAGGGCCCGTCAGCCCCAGCATTTT
CASSLTDRARQPQHF
>TRBD1|once|TRBV7-9|TRBJ1-4
TGTGCCAGCAGCCTGCTTGGGACAGAATCCCCTGGGCATAATGAAAAACTGTTTTTT
CASSLLGTESPGHNEKLFF
>.|.|TRBV27|TRBJ1-1
TGTGCCAGCAGTTTCGGGGTGGGGACTGAAGCTTTCTTT
CASSFGVGTEAFF
>TRBD2|.|TRBV4-3|TRBJ2-1
TGCGCCAGCAGTCCCTTGGGGGGAGGGATGAATGAGCAGTTCTTC
CASSPLGGGMNEQFF
>TRBD2|.|TRBV7-6|TRBJ2-1
TGTGCCAGCAGCTTAGTCTTTGTAGCGGGGTCCGATGAGCAGTTCTTC
CASSLVFVAGSDEQFF
>TRBD1|once|TRBV6-5|TRBJ1-2
TGTGCCAGCAGCTTGGGACAGGGTACAAAGGGCTACACCTTC
CASSLGQGTKGYTF
>.|.|TRBV4-1|TRBJ2-2
TGCGCCAGCAGCCCTCACCGGGGGAACACCGGGGAGCTGTTTTTT
CASSPHRGNTGELFF
>TRBD2|.|TRBV7-2|TRBJ2-7
TGTGCCAGCGGAACTAGCGGGAGGGCCAACGAGCAGTACTTC
CASGTSGRANEQYF